The present TCR beta chain was sequenced within a study of blood T cell repertoires in COVID-19. Profiled with immunoSEQ multiplex PCR; TCRdb holds only in-frame clones, not every one. The repertoire holds 300,000 to 400,000 clones, with 65% to 90% as singletons. Cohort allocation depended upon clinical history that participants reported. This CDR3 is 11 amino acids long. Between the trimmed V and J ends, which lost 5 bases and 7 bases, there was a span of 9 bases. Per germline, CDR1 MNHEY and CDR2 SVGEGT. The receptor's source is a woman in her 40s with acute COVID-19. V gene TRBV6-2 or TRBV6-3 combines with J gene TRBJ2-7; D gene unclear. Sequencing was done on a sample of PBMCs or T cells enriched from blood (not recorded which). Here the CDR3 reads CASSPLKEQYF. The CDR3 nucleotides are TGTGCCAGCAGTCCGTTAAAAGAGCAGTACTTC.